The clone carrying this TCR beta chain was observed at least ten times. TCRdb reanalysed the RT-PCR reads using MiXCR and keeps one entry per CDR3 protein. The data hold 450,000 to 600,000 distinct CDR3 sequences, with approximately 7.3% observed a single time. Germline CDR1 ENHRY, CDR2 SYGVKD. V lost 3 bases, J lost 3 bases, and 17 bases lay in between. The CDR3 is 16 residues long. The data were obtained in a study of response to subunit inactivated influenza vaccine. The sample was PBMCs from blood, taken 23 months after vaccination. J is TRBJ1-1 and V is TRBV10-3; D unclear. The TCR comes from a man aged 50 to 75 who received an inactivated influenza vaccine. The chain's CDR3 is CAISESARAGHTEAFF. The CDR3 nucleotides read TGTGCCATCAGTGAATCAGCGAGGGCAGGTCACACTGAAGCTTTCTTT.